These 25 T cell receptor beta chains came from one sample sequenced in a study of Graves' ophthalmopathy and Graves' hyperthyroidism. Beta-chain TCR CDR3 regions were amplified from RNA transcripts. RT-PCR was first run with HTBI primers, then multiplex PCR in a second round. TCRdb passed the multiplex PCR reads through MiXCR, listing each CDR3 protein once. The top ten hold approximately 6.9% of the sample, which has hundreds of thousands of distinct CDR3 sequences, around a fifth seen once. The specimen was peripheral blood. These receptors were collected from a young woman with stable Graves' hyperthyroidism. Some clones in this sample may be carry-over from other donors' samples.

This clonotype has a handful of counts. The chain recombines TRBV6-1 with TRBJ1-1; no firm D call. The CDR3 loop spans 13 amino acids. Trimming took 2 bases from V and 10 from J, leaving 14 bases between them. Germline values: CDR1 MNHNS, CDR2 SASEGT. CDR3 in DNA: TGTGCCAGCAGTGAAAGGGAAAGGGCAGGAGCTTTCTTT. This codes for CASSERERAGAFF.

For this clonotype: Just one base apart from a much larger clone, this may be a read error. This rearrangement joins TRBV2 to TRBJ1-2, with D perhaps matching TRBD1 (5 bases). Germline V gene lookup returns CDR1 SNHLY and CDR2 FYNNEI. This CDR3 spans 14 amino acids. The CDR3 loop reads CGSSEQDSNYGYTF. DNA of the CDR3: TGTGGCAGCAGTGAACAGGATTCTAACTATGGCTACACCTTC.

This clonotype has at least ten counts. J is TRBJ1-6 and V is TRBV28; perhaps TRBD1 as D (6 bases). Germline CDR1 and CDR2: MDHEN and SYDVKM. V lost 8 bases to trimming and J lost 5 bases, with 16 bases between them. The CDR3 sequence is 15 residues long. CDR3 sequence reads: CASGLGGGDNSPLHF. The CDR3 DNA reads as TGTGCCAGCGGCCTGGGAGGGGGGGATAATTCACCCCTCCACTTT.

This clonotype was recorded at least ten times. This rearrangement joins TRBV6-1 to TRBJ2-7; D remains ambiguous. There are 14 residues in the CDR3. CDR1 and CDR2 (germline): MNHNS, SASEGT. V was pared by 8 bases and J by 5 bases, with 19 bases between. In DNA form, the CDR3 reads TGTGCCAGCCGCCACCCCTCCGGAACCGACGAGCAGTACTTC. Translated, it gives CASRHPSGTDEQYF.

This clonotype turned up a few times. Because the CDR3 is missing its conserved closing phenylalanine or tryptophan, this is likely a read error. The chain combines TRBV6-2 or TRBV6-3 with TRBJ1-1, with D unclear. The length of the CDR3 is 16 residues. CDR1 and CDR2 (germline): MNHEY, SVGEGT. V lost 6 bases, J lost 0 bases, and 17 bases lay in between. The CDR3 nucleotides are TGTGCCAGCAGACCTACAGCCAGGACTTTGAACACTGAAGCTTTCTCT. Protein: CASRPTARTLNTEAFS.

This clonotype has ten or more counts. This chain uses TRBV6-5 with TRBJ2-5; TRBD2 is a possible D gene (6 bases). Trimming cost V 2 bases and J 3 bases, with 7 bases left between them. The CDR3 runs to 13 residues. Germline values: CDR1 MNHEY, CDR2 SVGAGI. The CDR3 nucleotides are TGTGCCAGCAGTTACGGAGGGGAAGAGACCCAGTACTTC. This codes for CASSYGGEETQYF.

The table lists this clonotype with many counts. This chain connects TRBV6-1 to TRBJ2-7; D may match TRBD1 or TRBD2 (5 bases each). CDR1 and CDR2 (germline): MNHNS, SASEGT. This CDR3 has 12 amino acids. Trimming stripped 6 bases from V and 3 bases from J, with 9 bases between. The DNA of the CDR3 is TGTGCCAGCAGCGAGGGGCTCTACGAGCAGTACTTC. Its translation: CASSEGLYEQYF.

There are a few counts of this clonotype. This chain links TRBV6-1 with TRBJ1-2; D gene unclear. Trimming shortened V by 7 bases and J by 8 bases, and 14 bases separated the two germline ends. Germline V lookup: CDR1 MNHNS, CDR2 SASEGT. This CDR3 is 12 amino acids long. In nucleotides, the CDR3 is TGTGCCAGCAACCCGGGCCAACAGGGCTACACCTTC. It codes for CASNPGQQGYTF.

This clonotype was recorded a few times. The chain is built from TRBV19 and TRBJ2-2, with TRBD1 matching over 9 bases. The CDR3 has 15 amino acids. The V segment lost 6 bases and the J segment 4 bases; nucleotides outside the gene matches: 6. From germline, CDR1 is LNHDA and CDR2 SQIVND (reference sequence). The CDR3: CASSRGTGTTGELFF. CDR3 nucleotides: TGTGCCAGTAGCCGGGGGACAGGGACCACCGGGGAGCTGTTTTTT.

Ten or more counts support this clonotype. V gene TRBV7-2 combines with J gene TRBJ1-1, with D possibly being TRBD1 (6 bases). This CDR3 is built from 17 residues. Germline V CDR1 and CDR2: SGHTA, FQGNSA. The germline V and J ends were trimmed by 5 bases and 3 bases, with 22 bases remaining between them. This CDR3 is CASSPARGRAGDTEAFF. CDR3 nucleotides: TGTGCCAGCAGCCCAGCTAGGGGGAGGGCCGGAGACACTGAAGCTTTCTTT.

The chain combines TRBV28 with TRBJ1-6; 7 positions match TRBD1. Germline assignment: CDR1 MDHEN and CDR2 SYDVKM. V was pared by 6 bases and J by 9 bases, with 2 bases of the junction left unmatched. The CDR3 has 12 amino acids. CDR3 residues: CASRRDSSPLHF. The CDR3 nucleotides are TGTGCCAGCAGACGGGACAGTTCACCCCTCCACTTT.

This clonotype occurred many times. J is TRBJ2-5 and V is TRBV13, with TRBD2 matching 12 bases. Looked up from germline, CDR1 is PRHDT and CDR2 is FYEKMQ (reference sequence). The CDR3 length is 15 residues. J was trimmed by 5 bases and V by 5 bases; bases with no gene match: 6. In DNA, the CDR3 is TGTGCCAGCAGCCCGCGACTAGCGGGGGTGGAGACCCAGTACTTC. Its protein is CASSPRLAGVETQYF.

The table lists this clonotype with many counts. The chain combines TRBV11-2 with TRBJ1-1; TRBD1 agrees at 9 bases. CDR3 length equals 15 residues. In germline, CDR1 is SGHAT, CDR2 FQNNGV. V was pared by 4 bases and J by 4 bases, with 7 bases of the junction left unmatched. Written as DNA, the CDR3 is TGTGCCAGCAGCTCCACCCGGGACAGGGCCACTGAAGCTTTCTTT. Translating gives CASSSTRDRATEAFF.

This clonotype was detected ten times or more. This chain links TRBV5-1 with TRBJ1-1, with D unresolved. CDR1 and CDR2 (germline): SGHRS, YFSETQ. Trimming removed 1 base at V and 2 bases at J, with 9 bases between. The length of the CDR3 is 14 residues. CDR3 residues: CASSLSHENTEAFF. CDR3 nucleotide sequence: TGCGCCAGCAGCTTGTCACACGAAAACACTGAAGCTTTCTTT. The full variable domain, in which reference TRBV5-1 and TRBJ1-1 provide the parts outside the CDR3, is KAGVTQTPRYLIKTRGQQVTLSCSPISGHRSVSWYQQTPGQGLQFLFEYFSETQRNKGNFPGRFSGRQFSNSRSEMNVSTLELGDSALYLCASSLSHENTEAFFGQGTRLTVV.

This clonotype showed up just a few times. This chain joins TRBV29-1 and TRBJ1-1; a weak D match, TRBD1 (6 bases). CDR3 length: 13 residues. In germline, CDR1 is SQVTM, CDR2 ANQGSEA. The V end was cut by 5 bases, the J end by 1 base, with 11 bases between. This CDR3 is CSVQLGGNTEAFF. CDR3 DNA sequence: TGCAGCGTTCAGCTAGGGGGGAACACTGAAGCTTTCTTT.

V usage is TRBV28 and J usage is TRBJ1-2, with D possibly TRBD1 on 6 matching bases. Germline V CDR1 and CDR2: MDHEN, SYDVKM. The CDR3 has 15 residues. Trimming cost V 3 bases and J 0 bases, with 11 bases left between them. The CDR3 nucleotides read TGTGCCAGCAGTTTGCGGACAGTGGCTAACTATGGCTACACCTTC. It codes for CASSLRTVANYGYTF.

This rearrangement joins TRBV6-2 or TRBV6-3 to TRBJ2-5, with 7 bases that match TRBD2. V was clipped by 2 bases and J by 5 bases; unmatched bases: 14. This CDR3 region has 17 residues. Germline V CDR1 and CDR2: MNHEY, SVGEGT. Written as DNA, the CDR3 is TGTGCCAGCAGTTACGGGCGACGGCGGGAGATTTTTGAGACCCAGTACTTC. Its translation: CASSYGRRREIFETQYF.

The rearrangement uses TRBV30 and TRBJ2-2; tentatively, D is TRBD2 (6 bases). Per germline, CDR1 GTSNPN and CDR2 SVGIG (reference sequence). The CDR3 runs to 14 residues. Trimming removed 4 bases from V and 3 bases from J, with 12 bases in between. CDR3 sequence: CAWNAGWDTGELFF. In nucleotides, the CDR3 is TGTGCCTGGAACGCGGGGTGGGACACCGGGGAGCTGTTTTTT.

The rearrangement links TRBV20-1 to TRBJ1-6; D remains unclear. Trimming shortened V by 2 bases and J by 9 bases, and 14 bases separated the two germline ends. CDR3 length equals 14 residues. Germline V gene data show CDR1 as DFQATT and CDR2 as SNEGSKA (reference sequence). The CDR3 sequence: CSARLKGSSSPLHF. Written as DNA, the CDR3 is TGCAGTGCTAGACTCAAGGGATCTAGTTCACCCCTCCACTTT.

This clonotype was seen repeatedly, ten times or more. The chain carries TRBV19 and TRBJ1-5; D uncertain. Per the germline V gene, CDR1 is LNHDA and CDR2 is SQIVND (reference sequence). Trimming shortened V by 3 bases and J by 5 bases, and 23 bases separated the two germline ends. The CDR3 totals 18 residues. The CDR3 is CASSMEGRMWIWDQPQHF. Written as DNA, the CDR3 is TGTGCCAGTAGTATGGAGGGCAGGATGTGGATATGGGATCAGCCCCAGCATTTT.

A few counts support this clonotype. V is TRBV5-6 and J is TRBJ1-5; D gene ambiguous. CDR1 is SGHDT and CDR2 is YYEEEE in the germline V gene. V was shortened by 0 bases and J by 7 bases, with 11 bases between the two germline ends. The CDR3 covers 14 residues. The CDR3 here is CASSLGRVGQPQHF. As DNA, the CDR3 is TGTGCCAGCAGCTTGGGGAGGGTCGGGCAGCCCCAGCATTTT.

J is TRBJ1-1 and V is TRBV6-1; D uncertain. CDR3 size: 14 residues. Looked up from germline, CDR1 is MNHNS and CDR2 is SASEGT. V was trimmed by 4 bases and J by 0 bases, leaving 9 bases between them. The DNA of the CDR3 is TGTGCCAGCAGTGCTTTGACCCTGAACACTGAAGCTTTCTTT. This encodes CASSALTLNTEAFF.

This clonotype was seen at least ten times. The CDR3 is CASSLTGTGERSPLHF. The CDR3 DNA is TGCGCCAGCAGCTTGACCGGGACAGGGGAGCGTTCACCCCTCCACTTT. The J gene is TRBJ1-6, the V gene TRBV5-1; 10 bases line up with TRBD1. The CDR3 is made up of 16 amino acids. J gave up 9 bases and V 1 base, and 7 bases lay outside the gene matches. Germline V CDR1 and CDR2: SGHRS, YFSETQ.

CDR3 bases: TGTGCCAGCAGTCGGCAGGGGGTTAGTAGCTATGGCTACACCTTC. It encodes CASSRQGVSSYGYTF. This chain links TRBV12-3 or TRBV12-4 with TRBJ1-2; 7 nucleotides line up with TRBD1. The CDR3 covers 15 residues. J lost 4 bases, V lost 5 bases, and 10 bases had no gene match.

This chain connects TRBV27 to TRBJ2-7; TRBD1 aligns across 10 bases. CDR3 length equals 14 residues. Germline CDR1 is MNHEY and CDR2 is SMNVEV (reference sequence). With V trimmed by 3 bases and J by 4 bases, 3 bases remained unmatched. The CDR3 region has the DNA TGTGCCAGCAGTTTTGGGGACAGGGGTTACGAGCAGTACTTC. Protein product: CASSFGDRGYEQYF.